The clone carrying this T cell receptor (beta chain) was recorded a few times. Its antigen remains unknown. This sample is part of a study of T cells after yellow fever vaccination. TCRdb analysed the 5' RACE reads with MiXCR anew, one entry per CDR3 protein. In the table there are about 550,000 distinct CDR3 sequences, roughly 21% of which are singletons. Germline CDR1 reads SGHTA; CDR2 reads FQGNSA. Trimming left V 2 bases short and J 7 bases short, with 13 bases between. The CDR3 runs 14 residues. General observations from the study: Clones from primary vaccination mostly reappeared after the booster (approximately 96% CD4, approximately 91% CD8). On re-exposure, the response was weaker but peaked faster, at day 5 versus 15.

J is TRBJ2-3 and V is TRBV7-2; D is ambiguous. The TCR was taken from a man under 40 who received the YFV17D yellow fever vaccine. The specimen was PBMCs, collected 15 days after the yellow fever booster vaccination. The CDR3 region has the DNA TGTGCCAGCAGCTTACCCATAGAGACGCATACGCAGTATTTT. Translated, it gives CASSLPIETHTQYF.